These 24 T cell receptor beta chains came from one sample sequenced in a study of vaccination and CD4 T cells after COVID-19. No antigen has been identified for these receptors. The Oncomine TCR Beta short-read assay was applied to DNA of cultured CD4+ T cells. Genomic DNA was isolated from CD4+ T cells that had been cultured. TCRdb re-analysed the PCR reads in MiXCR, keeping a single row per CDR3 protein. The sample has over 6,000 distinct CDR3 sequences; over 25% are singletons. Treatment in this sample: approximately nine-day PBMC culture with coronavirus spike peptide pools or control peptides (ViraFEST assay). One should note that the unexposed donor's CD4+ T cells were collected before the COVID-19 pandemic (2011-2018). Specimen: CD4+ T cells from blood, cultured in vitro. These receptors all stem from a human donor in good health.

This chain joins TRBV20-1 and TRBJ1-1; TRBD1 matches at 7 bases. The CDR3 is 14 amino acids. CDR1 is DFQATT and CDR2 is SNEGSKA in the germline V gene (reference sequence). V was clipped by 0 bases and J by 6 bases; unmatched bases: 7. This CDR3 reads CSARDPGGRAEAFF. The CDR3 region has the DNA TGCAGTGCTAGAGATCCAGGGGGGAGGGCTGAAGCTTTCTTT.

This clonotype was observed a few times. The CDR3 coding sequence is TGTGCCAGCAGTTACTCGATGCTAGCGGTCACAGATACGCAGTATTTT. Encoded protein: CASSYSMLAVTDTQYF. The chain is built from TRBV6-5 and TRBJ2-3; 7 positions agree with TRBD2. This CDR3 region has 16 residues. CDR1 MNHEY and CDR2 SVGAGI come from the germline V gene. V gave up 0 bases and J gave up 2 bases; unmatched junction bases: 5.

V is TRBV7-9 and J is TRBJ2-1; TRBD2 agrees at 7 bases. Germline trimming cut 6 bases from V and 0 bases from J; bases unmatched to any gene: 5. The CDR3 totals 15 residues. Germline loops: CDR1 SEHNR, CDR2 FQNEAQ (reference sequence). The CDR3 region has the DNA TGTGCCAGCAGTTCTTGGGGGGGCTCCTACAATGAGCAGTTCTTC. The encoded protein is CASSSWGGSYNEQFF.

This clonotype was seen only a few times. This chain connects TRBV5-6 to TRBJ1-1; 7 nucleotides agree with TRBD1. Germline lookup yields CDR1 SGHDT and CDR2 YYEEEE. The CDR3 is 15 residues long. Trimming cost V 4 bases and J 2 bases; bases outside gene matches: 8. The CDR3 DNA sequence: TGTGCCAGCAGCCCGCAGGGGGTCTTAAACACTGAAGCTTTCTTT. This codes for CASSPQGVLNTEAFF. The full variable domain, its missing parts supplied by reference TRBV5-6 and TRBJ1-1, is DAGVTQSPTHLIKTRGQQVTLRCSPKSGHDTVSWYQQALGQGPQFIFQYYEEEERQRGNFPDRFSGHQFPNYSSELNVNALLLGDSALYLCASSPQGVLNTEAFFGQGTRLTVV.

V and J are TRBV6-5 and TRBJ2-3; D tentatively reads TRBD1 or TRBD2 (5 bases each). Germline lookup yields CDR1 MNHEY and CDR2 SVGAGI. The CDR3 sequence is 15 residues long. V was trimmed by 1 base and J by 4 bases, leaving 12 bases between them. In nucleotides, the CDR3 is TGTGCCAGCAGTTACTACGAGAGGGGTTCAGATACGCAGTATTTT. As protein: CASSYYERGSDTQYF.

This rearrangement joins TRBV28 to TRBJ2-1, with D unclear. V was clipped by 3 bases and J by 8 bases, with 14 bases between them. The CDR3 is 14 amino acids. The germline V gene encodes CDR1 MDHEN and CDR2 SYDVKM. Here the CDR3 DNA reads TGTGCCAGCAGTTTGGCTTCGAGCCGCGATGAGCAGTTCTTC. Translating it yields CASSLASSRDEQFF.

The CDR3 region has the DNA TGTGCCAGCAGGGAGACAGCCCGTACAGATCAGTACTTC. As protein: CASRETARTDQYF. The V call is TRBV6-1, the J call TRBJ2-4; tentative D call: TRBD1 (5 bases). Trimming shortened V by 6 bases and J by 12 bases, and 18 bases separated the two germline ends. The CDR3 is 13 residues long. CDR1 and CDR2 from the germline V gene are MNHNS and SASEGT.

The chain joins TRBV28 to TRBJ2-2, with 10 bases lining up with TRBD1. The V gene's germline CDR1 is MDHEN and CDR2 SYDVKM. The CDR3 runs to 16 residues. V was clipped by 6 bases and J by 4 bases; unmatched bases: 8. The CDR3 protein is CASRQVGTGVTGELFF. CDR3 nucleotides: TGTGCCAGCAGGCAGGTAGGGACAGGGGTCACCGGGGAGCTGTTTTTT.

This clonotype was seen only a few times. The CDR3 reads CASSYFVQDDQETQYF. In nucleotides, the CDR3 is TGTGCCAGCAGTTACTTTGTACAGGACGACCAAGAGACCCAGTACTTC. The J gene is TRBJ2-5, the V gene TRBV6-2 or TRBV6-3; tentative D call: TRBD1 (5 bases). Trimming took 1 base from V and 0 from J, leaving 12 bases between them. This CDR3 is 16 amino acids long. Germline V gene lookup returns CDR1 MNHEY and CDR2 SVGEGT.

This clonotype was counted only a few times. CDR3 residues: CASAGHLFYGYTF. The CDR3 bases are TGTGCCAGCGCCGGGCACTTATTCTATGGCTACACCTTC. The genes are TRBV2 and TRBJ1-2; D is uncertain. Trimming pared 8 bases from V and 4 bases from J, leaving 14 bases between. The CDR3 totals 13 residues. Per germline, CDR1 SNHLY and CDR2 FYNNEI.

This clonotype was detected only a few times. The rearrangement joins TRBV28 to TRBJ1-1; no clear D gene. The CDR3 is 12 residues long. Trimming left V 6 bases short and J 3 bases short, with 8 bases between. Germline V gives CDR1 MDHEN, CDR2 SYDVKM. DNA of the CDR3: TGTGCCAGCAGCCGAAGGTACACTGAAGCTTTCTTT. It encodes CASSRRYTEAFF.

The chain carries TRBV7-8 and TRBJ2-7; TRBD1 matches at 8 bases. CDR1 SGHVS and CDR2 FQNEAQ come from the germline V gene. The CDR3 has 16 amino acids. V gave up 2 bases and J gave up 0 bases; unmatched junction bases: 6. DNA of the CDR3: TGTGCCAGCAGCTTACGCGCCGGGACAGGCTCCTACGAGCAGTACTTC. This gives the protein CASSLRAGTGSYEQYF.

Judged by abundance, this clonotype is medium-sized. The J gene is TRBJ1-5, the V gene TRBV10-3; maybe TRBD1 (5 bases). This CDR3 is built from 12 residues. The germline V gene encodes CDR1 ENHRY and CDR2 SYGVKD. Trimming left V 4 bases short and J 5 bases short, with 6 bases between. As DNA, the CDR3 is TGTGCCATCAGTGGGGGGGATCAGCCCCAGCATTTT. Its protein is CAISGGDQPQHF.

The chain employs TRBV20-1 and TRBJ2-4; the match to TRBD2 covers 7 bases. From germline, CDR1 is DFQATT and CDR2 SNEGSKA (reference sequence). CDR3 length: 14 amino acids. Unmatched junction bases numbered 10, after V lost 5 bases and J lost 6 bases. CDR3 region: CSAWTSGRGNIQYF. The DNA of the CDR3 is TGCAGTGCTTGGACTAGTGGGCGGGGAAACATTCAGTACTTC.

This chain uses TRBV20-1 with TRBJ2-3; TRBD2 agrees at 9 bases. The CDR3 length is 14 residues. Per the germline V gene, CDR1 is DFQATT and CDR2 is SNEGSKA (reference sequence). The trim removed 1 base at V and 6 bases at J, leaving 5 bases unmatched. The CDR3 loop reads CSARGAGGYDTQYF. The CDR3 nucleotides are TGCAGTGCTAGAGGGGCGGGAGGGTATGATACGCAGTATTTT.

This clonotype counts as medium-sized. DNA for the CDR3: TGTGCCAGCAGCTTAGTCTCCTATGGCTACACCTTC. Translating it yields CASSLVSYGYTF. The chain recombines TRBV7-2 with TRBJ1-2; D is unclear. Germline V gene lookup returns CDR1 SGHTA and CDR2 FQGNSA. The CDR3 is made up of 12 amino acids. V lost 1 base and J lost 4, with 4 bases in between. Using reference TRBV7-2 and TRBJ1-2 for the parts outside the CDR3, the full variable domain is GAGVSQSPSNKVTEKGKDVELRCDPISGHTALYWYRQSLGQGLEFLIYFQGNSAPDKSGLPSDRFSAERTGGSVSTLTIQRTQQEDSAVYLCASSLVSYGYTFGSGTRLTVV.

The rearrangement joins TRBV5-4 to TRBJ2-7; the D gene is possibly TRBD2 (6 bases). V was shortened by 4 bases and J by 2 bases, with 19 bases between the two germline ends. This CDR3 region has 16 residues. CDR1 and CDR2 from the germline V gene are SGHNT and YYREEE (reference sequence). CDR3 amino acids: CASSRGTGRRTYEQYF. DNA for the CDR3: TGTGCCAGCAGCCGGGGGACGGGGAGGAGGACCTACGAGCAGTACTTC.

By share, this clonotype counts as medium-sized. V is TRBV15 and J is TRBJ2-5, with D perhaps TRBD2 (5 bases). Trimming stripped 1 base from V and 5 bases from J, with 11 bases between. The CDR3 length is 14 residues. Germline-derived CDR1 and CDR2 are LNHNV and YYDKDF (reference sequence). The CDR3 region is CATSRAKRSETQYF. The CDR3 coding sequence is TGTGCCACCAGCAGAGCAAAGCGGAGTGAGACCCAGTACTTC.

The chain links TRBV11-1 to TRBJ2-7, with D perhaps matching TRBD2 (5 bases). V was pared by 6 bases and J by 0 bases, with 15 bases between. Per the germline V gene, CDR1 is SGHAT and CDR2 is FQDESV (reference sequence). CDR3 length: 15 residues. CDR3 loop: CASSRRIGSSYEQYF. The CDR3, as DNA: TGTGCCAGCAGTCGGAGGATTGGGAGCTCCTACGAGCAGTACTTC.

The chain links TRBV19 to TRBJ1-2; D ambiguous. The germline gives CDR1 LNHDA, CDR2 SQIVND (reference sequence). The CDR3 is 15 residues long. Trimming stripped 5 bases from V and 0 bases from J, with 13 bases between. CDR3 coding DNA: TGTGCCAGTAGTGAGTCCAGGACCTCTAACTATGGCTACACCTTC. It is translated as CASSESRTSNYGYTF.

As DNA, the CDR3 is TGTGCCAGCAGTTACGACACGCAAGAGACCCAGTACTTC. Translating gives CASSYDTQETQYF. The V call is TRBV6-2 or TRBV6-3, the J call TRBJ2-5; D is uncertain. Germline lookup yields CDR1 MNHEY and CDR2 SVGEGT. V was shortened by 2 bases and J by 2 bases, with 6 bases between the two germline ends. The CDR3 is 13 amino acids.

Only a few counts were recorded for this clonotype. CDR3 sequence (DNA): TGTGCCAGCAGTGAATATAGGTCTAGCGATTACAATGAGCAGTTCTTC. Residues: CASSEYRSSDYNEQFF. The chain uses TRBV6-1 and TRBJ2-1; possible D gene TRBD2, 6 bases. This CDR3 comprises 16 residues. V was clipped by 2 bases and J by 4 bases, with 15 bases between them. CDR1 and CDR2 (germline): MNHNS, SASEGT.

The J gene is TRBJ2-1, the V gene TRBV7-3; 7 bases are a match to TRBD2. Germline V lookup: CDR1 SGHTA, CDR2 FQGTGA. The ends lost 0 bases at V and 5 bases at J; junction bases unmatched: 10. The CDR3 extends over 17 amino acids. The CDR3 DNA reads TGTGCCAGCAGCTTAACGTTGGGAGGGGACGCCAACAATGAGCAGTTCTTC. Translated: CASSLTLGGDANNEQFF.

The chain combines TRBV27 with TRBJ2-5; D could derive from TRBD1 or TRBD2 (5 bases each). The CDR3 is 13 amino acids. V was cut by 8 bases and J by 4 bases, with 14 bases left in between. Germline assignment: CDR1 MNHEY and CDR2 SMNVEV (reference sequence). The CDR3 region has the DNA TGTGCCAGCCGACTTCACGGGACAGAGACCCAGTACTTC. Protein: CASRLHGTETQYF.